This entry features one TCR beta chain sequence. The source of the sample is a study of blood T cell repertoires in COVID-19. Study in general: Samples representing acute and convalescent COVID-19 were sourced from the United States, Italy and Spain. The cDNA or gDNA used as material had been derived from T cells, B-cell-depleted T cells, or PBMCs.

Per the authors' pipeline: The assay estimated nucleated cells by amplifying reference gene primers. The method was immunoSEQ multiplex PCR; TCRdb's version includes in-frame clones alone and lacks a portion of them. V and J calls and clone size follow that table, whereas D and trimming were derived from the DNA. The data hold 130,000 or so clones, with more than 80% observed a single time. Source material: peripheral blood. The TCR was taken from a man between 40 and 49 years old with acute or convalescent COVID-19.

CDR3 coding DNA: TGTGCCTGGAGTGTAGCCGGAGGAGGGAGCTCCTATAATTCACCCCTCCACTTT. Its translation: CAWSVAGGGSSYNSPLHF. The chain couples TRBV30 to TRBJ1-6; D call uncertain. CDR1 is GTSNPN, CDR2 SVGIG, per germline (reference sequence). V was trimmed by 0 bases and J by 0 bases, leaving 15 bases between them. The CDR3 is made up of 18 amino acids.